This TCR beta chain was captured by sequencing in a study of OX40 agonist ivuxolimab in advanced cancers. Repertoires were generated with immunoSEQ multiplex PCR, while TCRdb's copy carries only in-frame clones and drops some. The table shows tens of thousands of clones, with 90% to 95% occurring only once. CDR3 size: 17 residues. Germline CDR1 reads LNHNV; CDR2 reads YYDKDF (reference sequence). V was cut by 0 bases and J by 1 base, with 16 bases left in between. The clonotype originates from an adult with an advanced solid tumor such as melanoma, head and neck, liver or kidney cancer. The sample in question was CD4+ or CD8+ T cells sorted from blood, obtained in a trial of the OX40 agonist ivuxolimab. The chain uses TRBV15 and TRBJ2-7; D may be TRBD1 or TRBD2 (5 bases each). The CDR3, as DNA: TGTGCCACCAGCAGAGAGGGGGTTATGGATCTTTCCTACGAGCAGTACTTC. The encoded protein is CATSREGVMDLSYEQYF.